A selection of T cell receptor beta chains follows, all from one sample in a study of control samples from healthy donors and cancer patients. Measured with immunoSEQ multiplex PCR; TCRdb has only the in-frame clones, and not every one. The data show 10,000 or so clones, approximately 91% seen once. The sequenced material came from PBMCs. The receptor set was obtained from a man in his 60s with colorectal cancer. Both conserved end residues are part of each CDR3. A D gene is named only where the DNA matches it firmly. Clone sizes are given selectively: once, few, many, or a class where the clone is expanded.

j_call,clone_size,v_call,d_call,cdr3_aa,cdr3_nt
TRBJ1-1,NA,TRBV7-9,NA,CASSPKVRLNTEAFF,TGTGCCAGCAGCCCCAAGGTCCGCCTGAACACTGAAGCTTTCTTT
TRBJ1-5,NA,TRBV10-3,NA,CAISEGPPEGPQHF,TGTGCCATCAGTGAAGGGCCCCCCGAGGGGCCCCAGCATTTT
TRBJ2-3,NA,TRBV6-5,NA,CASSYSGGTDTQYF,TGTGCCAGCAGTTACTCAGGGGGAACAGATACGCAGTATTTT
TRBJ1-2,NA,TRBV4-2,NA,CASSQDWLTVYGYTF,TGTGCCAGCAGCCAAGATTGGTTAACCGTCTATGGCTACACCTTC
TRBJ1-2,NA,TRBV18,TRBD1,CASSPTGDRNGYTF,TGTGCCAGCTCACCAACAGGGGACAGGAATGGCTACACCTTC
TRBJ2-3,NA,TRBV7-8,NA,CASEDPPTDTQYF,TGTGCCAGCGAAGACCCACCCACAGATACGCAGTATTTT
TRBJ1-2,once,TRBV5-4,NA,CASSLDRVIGYTF,TGTGCCAGCAGCTTGGACAGGGTGATCGGCTACACCTTC
TRBJ1-4,few,TRBV6-2/TRBV6-3,NA,CASSQTYTGLKKLFF,TGTGCCAGCAGCCAGACCTACACGGGCTTGAAAAAACTGTTTTTT
TRBJ1-3,NA,TRBV15,TRBD1,CATSTGQGNTIYF,TGTGCCACCAGCACGGGACAGGGGAACACCATATATTTT
TRBJ2-5,NA,TRBV6-5,NA,CASRRWAEETQYF,TGTGCCAGCAGACGGTGGGCAGAAGAGACCCAGTACTTC
TRBJ2-2,NA,TRBV29-1,NA,CSVKGAGDPTGELFF,TGCAGCGTTAAAGGGGCAGGGGACCCCACCGGGGAGCTGTTTTTT
TRBJ1-1,NA,TRBV4-3,NA,CASSQTGNTEAFF,TGCGCCAGCAGCCAGACAGGGAACACTGAAGCTTTCTTT
TRBJ1-2,NA,TRBV5-6,NA,CASSLGGFNYYGYTF,TGTGCCAGCAGTCTCGGGGGATTCAACTACTATGGCTACACCTTC
TRBJ2-1,NA,TRBV5-1,NA,CASSSDYPLEQFF,TGCGCCAGCAGCTCGGACTACCCCTTAGAGCAGTTCTTC
TRBJ1-1,few,TRBV19,NA,CASSIQRNTEAFF,TGTGCCAGTAGTATACAGAGGAACACTGAAGCTTTCTTT
TRBJ1-1,NA,TRBV19,TRBD1,CASTGTGGVRAFF,TGTGCCAGTACCGGGACAGGGGGCGTAAGGGCTTTCTTT
TRBJ2-7,NA,TRBV5-1,TRBD1,CASSLGRGFDEQYF,TGCGCCAGCAGCTTGGGCAGGGGGTTTGACGAGCAGTACTTC
TRBJ2-7,NA,TRBV5-4,TRBD2,CASSPGLEGEQYF,TGTGCCAGCAGCCCCGGACTAGAAGGGGAGCAGTACTTC
TRBJ1-2,NA,TRBV30,NA,CAWSVRGSYGYTF,TGTGCCTGGAGTGTGAGGGGCAGCTATGGCTACACCTTC
TRBJ2-7,NA,TRBV7-9,NA,CASSRKGQSYEQYF,TGTGCCAGCAGCAGAAAAGGACAGTCCTACGAGCAGTACTTC
TRBJ1-1,NA,TRBV3-1/TRBV3-2,NA,CASRPDRGEHTEAFF,TGTGCCAGCAGGCCGGATCGGGGCGAGCACACTGAAGCTTTCTTT
TRBJ2-5,NA,TRBV18,TRBD1,CASSPLTGVMETQYF,TGTGCCAGCTCACCCCTGACAGGGGTGATGGAGACCCAGTACTTC
TRBJ1-1,NA,TRBV7-2,NA,CASSPMGGGTEAFF,TGTGCCAGCAGCCCGATGGGCGGAGGGACTGAAGCTTTCTTT
TRBJ1-2,NA,TRBV11-2,NA,CASGRTLLRGEMDYGYTF,TGTGCCAGCGGCAGAACCCTCCTTAGGGGGGAGATGGACTATGGCTACACCTTC
TRBJ2-1,NA,TRBV2,TRBD1,CASSDGTAYNEQFF,TGTGCCAGCAGTGACGGGACAGCGTACAATGAGCAGTTCTTC
TRBJ2-4,NA,TRBV7-2,NA,CASSWWGESPKNIQYF,TGTGCCAGCAGCTGGTGGGGCGAATCGCCCAAAAACATTCAGTACTTC
TRBJ2-7,NA,TRBV12-3/TRBV12-4,NA,CASSLGHHEQYF,TGTGCCAGCAGTTTGGGACACCACGAGCAGTACTTC
TRBJ2-3,NA,TRBV6-2/TRBV6-3,TRBD2,CASSAQLSGVITDTQYF,TGTGCCAGCAGTGCACAGCTTAGCGGGGTGATCACAGATACGCAGTATTTT
TRBJ2-3,NA,TRBV30,NA,CAWSSTGSSTDTQYF,TGTGCCTGGAGTTCAACAGGGTCCAGCACAGATACGCAGTATTTT
TRBJ2-7,NA,TRBV10-3,TRBD1,CAISQLGQGSYYEQYF,TGTGCCATCTCCCAACTTGGACAGGGGAGTTATTACGAGCAGTACTTC
TRBJ1-2,NA,TRBV7-9,TRBD1,CASSNRTGGRGYTF,TGTGCCAGCAGCAACCGGACAGGGGGCCGGGGCTACACCTTC
TRBJ1-1,NA,TRBV7-8,TRBD1,CASSFVTGDSEAFF,TGTGCCAGCAGCTTTGTAACAGGGGATTCTGAAGCTTTCTTT
TRBJ1-1,few,TRBV5-8,TRBD1,CASSFSGTGNTEAFF,TGTGCCAGCAGCTTTTCCGGGACAGGGAACACTGAAGCTTTCTTT
TRBJ1-2,NA,TRBV30,TRBD1,CAWSPWTGGYTF,TGTGCCTGGAGTCCTTGGACAGGTGGCTACACCTTC
TRBJ2-1,NA,TRBV28,NA,CASSRNEQFF,TGTGCCAGCAGCAGGAATGAGCAGTTCTTC
TRBJ1-3,NA,TRBV5-1,NA,CASTDSSGNTIYF,TGCGCCAGCACCGACAGCTCTGGAAACACCATATATTTT
TRBJ1-2,NA,TRBV6-6,TRBD1,CASQGATF,TGTGCCAGCCAGGGGGCCACCTTC
TRBJ1-1,NA,TRBV6-4,NA,CASSDTDRNTEAFF,TGTGCCAGCAGTGACACGGACCGGAACACTGAAGCTTTCTTT
TRBJ2-5,NA,TRBV7-2,NA,CASSLVAGGALGETQYF,TGTGCCAGCAGCTTAGTTGCAGGGGGGGCCCTGGGAGAGACCCAGTACTTC
TRBJ2-1,NA,TRBV30,NA,CAWSVLGRYNEQFF,TGTGCCTGGAGTGTACTCGGGCGTTACAATGAGCAGTTCTTC
TRBJ1-6,NA,TRBV2,NA,CASTPDRWDSPLHF,TGTGCCAGCACTCCAGACAGGTGGGATTCACCCCTCCACTTT